These T cell receptor beta chains were read from a single sample in a study of identical twins. MiXCR, applied by TCRdb to the 5' RACE reads, yields one record per CDR3 protein. The data contain roughly 1,500,000 distinct CDR3 sequences, more than 30% of them singletons. Sequencing was carried out using cord blood. The receptors stem from a newborn girl in good health. The CDR3 runs from the conserved cysteine through the conserved F or W. A D gene is named only where the DNA matches it firmly. Where a row states a size, it is once, few, many or the class of an expanded clone; other rows omit it.

D gene: -
V gene: TRBV10-3
clone size: -
J gene: TRBJ1-2
CDR3 DNA: TGTGCCATCAGTGAGTCCGCCTTCGGATCTAACTATGGCTACACCTTC
CDR3 protein: CAISESAFGSNYGYTF

D gene: -
V gene: TRBV9
clone size: few
J gene: TRBJ2-7
CDR3 DNA: TGTGCCAGCAGCGTAGGCCCGAGACTACCCCCCGAGCAGTACTTC
CDR3 protein: CASSVGPRLPPEQYF

D gene: -
V gene: TRBV20-1
clone size: -
J gene: TRBJ2-5
CDR3 DNA: TGCAGTGCTAGCTCCTACCCTAGTAATGAGCAGTACTTC
CDR3 protein: CSASSYPSNEQYF

D gene: TRBD2
V gene: TRBV6-5
clone size: -
J gene: TRBJ2-1
CDR3 DNA: TGTGCCAGCAGTTCCCTTTCCGGGACTAGCGGTAACAATGAGCAGTTCTTC
CDR3 protein: CASSSLSGTSGNNEQFF

D gene: TRBD2
V gene: TRBV5-1
clone size: -
J gene: TRBJ2-7
CDR3 DNA: TGCGCCAGCGGCCCCGGTTACGGGACTAGCATTACCGCCTCCTACAATGAGCAGTACTTC
CDR3 protein: CASGPGYGTSITASYNEQYF

D gene: -
V gene: TRBV4-1
clone size: few
J gene: TRBJ2-1
CDR3 DNA: TGCGCCAGCTCCCCGGAAGGGGGACTATACGTTTACAATGAGCAGTTCTTC
CDR3 protein: CASSPEGGLYVYNEQFF

D gene: -
V gene: TRBV6-6
clone size: few
J gene: TRBJ2-7
CDR3 DNA: TGTGCCAGCAGTTACGGGACGGACAGCCGCTCCTACGAGCAGTACTTC
CDR3 protein: CASSYGTDSRSYEQYF

D gene: -
V gene: TRBV5-1
clone size: -
J gene: TRBJ2-7
CDR3 DNA: TGCGCCAGCAGCTTGGATATGAGTGGGGGCGAGCAGTACTTC
CDR3 protein: CASSLDMSGGEQYF

D gene: -
V gene: TRBV6-6
clone size: -
J gene: TRBJ1-5
CDR3 DNA: TGTGCCAGCAGCCGGTTAAAACAGGGAGGGGATCAGCCCCAGCATTTT
CDR3 protein: CASSRLKQGGDQPQHF

D gene: -
V gene: TRBV30
clone size: many
J gene: TRBJ1-2
CDR3 DNA: TGTGCCTGGAGTGTACGTGGTTATGGCTACACCTTC
CDR3 protein: CAWSVRGYGYTF

D gene: -
V gene: TRBV6-1
clone size: -
J gene: TRBJ2-2
CDR3 DNA: TGTGCCAGCATTGGGGGCTGGGGAGGGATTGGCACCGGGGAGCTGTTTTTT
CDR3 protein: CASIGGWGGIGTGELFF

D gene: -
V gene: TRBV6-5
clone size: -
J gene: TRBJ1-5
CDR3 DNA: TGTGCCAGCAGTTACGCCAGAAGCCAGCCCCAGCATTTT
CDR3 protein: CASSYARSQPQHF

D gene: -
V gene: TRBV11-3
clone size: once
J gene: TRBJ2-1
CDR3 DNA: TGTGCCAGCAGCTTAGTAGGGGTCGCCTACAGTGAGCAGTTCTTC
CDR3 protein: CASSLVGVAYSEQFF

D gene: TRBD2
V gene: TRBV13
clone size: -
J gene: TRBJ2-7
CDR3 DNA: TGTGCCAGCAGCTTAGCGGGAGGCTTCCACGAGCAGTACTTC
CDR3 protein: CASSLAGGFHEQYF

D gene: -
V gene: TRBV7-2
clone size: -
J gene: TRBJ1-1
CDR3 DNA: TGTGCCAGCAGCCCGGGGAGATGGAAGAACACTGAAGCTTTCTTT
CDR3 protein: CASSPGRWKNTEAFF

D gene: TRBD2
V gene: TRBV27
clone size: once
J gene: TRBJ2-1
CDR3 DNA: TGTGCCTGCACCTTTTGGGGATTAGCTAGCGGGAGTTCAAATGAGCAGTTCTTC
CDR3 protein: CACTFWGLASGSSNEQFF

D gene: TRBD2
V gene: TRBV4-2
clone size: many
J gene: TRBJ2-3
CDR3 DNA: TGTGCCAGCAGCCAAGTGTCGAGACTAGCATCTTCGGATACGCAGTATTTT
CDR3 protein: CASSQVSRLASSDTQYF

D gene: -
V gene: TRBV6-2/TRBV6-3
clone size: few
J gene: TRBJ2-1
CDR3 DNA: TGTGCCAGCAGTTACTCGGAAAGGAGACAGCAGTTCTTC
CDR3 protein: CASSYSERRQQFF

D gene: -
V gene: TRBV4-2
clone size: -
J gene: TRBJ2-3
CDR3 DNA: TGTGCCAGCAGCCAAGATCGAGGGATTAGCACAGATACGCAGTATTTT
CDR3 protein: CASSQDRGISTDTQYF

D gene: -
V gene: TRBV11-2
clone size: -
J gene: TRBJ2-6
CDR3 DNA: TGTGCCAGCAGCTCGGAGGGGGTCCTAACTGGGGCCAACGTCCTGACTTTC
CDR3 protein: CASSSEGVLTGANVLTF

D gene: TRBD2
V gene: TRBV20-1
clone size: many
J gene: TRBJ2-1
CDR3 DNA: TGCAGTGCTGGGACTAGCTCCTACAATGAGCAGTTCTTC
CDR3 protein: CSAGTSSYNEQFF

D gene: -
V gene: TRBV20-1
clone size: many
J gene: TRBJ2-3
CDR3 DNA: TGCAGTGCTAGATCGCTTGCAGATACGCAGTATTTT
CDR3 protein: CSARSLADTQYF

D gene: -
V gene: TRBV24-1
clone size: -
J gene: TRBJ2-3
CDR3 DNA: TGTGCCACCAGCGCGACAGCAGATACGCAGTATTTT
CDR3 protein: CATSATADTQYF

D gene: -
V gene: TRBV29-1
clone size: many
J gene: TRBJ2-7
CDR3 DNA: TGCAGCGTTGAAGTCCAAGGGACCTACGAGCAGTACTTC
CDR3 protein: CSVEVQGTYEQYF

D gene: TRBD2
V gene: TRBV5-6
clone size: -
J gene: TRBJ2-3
CDR3 DNA: TGTGCCAGCAGCTTGGAGCTAGCGGAGCGCGCAGATACGCAGTATTTT
CDR3 protein: CASSLELAERADTQYF

D gene: -
V gene: TRBV4-1
clone size: -
J gene: TRBJ2-5
CDR3 DNA: TGCGCCAGCAGCCAACCCGTGAACAGTCGGAATGAGCAGTACTTC
CDR3 protein: CASSQPVNSRNEQYF

D gene: TRBD2
V gene: TRBV18
clone size: -
J gene: TRBJ2-7
CDR3 DNA: TGTGCCAGCTCACAGACTTCCGGGACTAGCGGCTACGAGCAGTACTTC
CDR3 protein: CASSQTSGTSGYEQYF

D gene: TRBD2
V gene: TRBV15
clone size: -
J gene: TRBJ2-1
CDR3 DNA: TGTGCCACCAGCAGAGATAGGCTAGCGGGAGCCCCCTACAACAATGAGCAGTTCTTC
CDR3 protein: CATSRDRLAGAPYNNEQFF

D gene: TRBD2
V gene: TRBV6-1
clone size: few
J gene: TRBJ2-7
CDR3 DNA: TGTGCCAGCAGTTTTACGGACGGGGGGATCTACGAGCAGTACTTC
CDR3 protein: CASSFTDGGIYEQYF

D gene: TRBD2
V gene: TRBV7-2
clone size: -
J gene: TRBJ2-5
CDR3 DNA: TGTGCCAGCAGCTTAGTTCAGGGGTTCGCGGGGGGGCTAGAGACCCAGTACTTC
CDR3 protein: CASSLVQGFAGGLETQYF

D gene: TRBD1
V gene: TRBV28
clone size: -
J gene: TRBJ2-4
CDR3 DNA: TGTGCCAGCAGTTTATCCAGACAGGGTAGGGCCAAAAACATTCAGTACTTC
CDR3 protein: CASSLSRQGRAKNIQYF